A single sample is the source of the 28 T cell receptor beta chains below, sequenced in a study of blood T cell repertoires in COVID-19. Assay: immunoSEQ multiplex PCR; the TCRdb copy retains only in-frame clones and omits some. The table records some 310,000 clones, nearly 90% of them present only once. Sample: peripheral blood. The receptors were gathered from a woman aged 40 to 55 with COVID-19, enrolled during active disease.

The CDR3 protein is CASRQQTGPAGNTIYF. CDR3 DNA sequence: TGTGCCAGCAGACAACAGACAGGGCCCGCTGGAAACACCATATATTTT. The genes are TRBV7-2 and TRBJ1-3; 7 positions match TRBD1. J gave up 2 bases and V 6 bases, and 10 bases lay outside the gene matches. The CDR3 is 16 residues long. The germline gives CDR1 SGHTA, CDR2 FQGNSA. The full variable domain, rest sourced from reference TRBV7-2 and TRBJ1-3, is GAGVSQSPSNKVTEKGKDVELRCDPISGHTALYWYRQSLGQGLEFLIYFQGNSAPDKSGLPSDRFSAERTGGSVSTLTIQRTQQEDSAVYLCASRQQTGPAGNTIYFGEGSWLTVV.

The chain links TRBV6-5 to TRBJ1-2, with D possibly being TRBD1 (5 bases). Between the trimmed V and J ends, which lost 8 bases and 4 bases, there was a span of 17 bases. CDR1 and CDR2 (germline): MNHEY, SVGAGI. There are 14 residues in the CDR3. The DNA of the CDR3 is TGTGCCAGCCGTCGGGGGGTCATGAGCTATGGCTACACCTTC. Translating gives CASRRGVMSYGYTF.

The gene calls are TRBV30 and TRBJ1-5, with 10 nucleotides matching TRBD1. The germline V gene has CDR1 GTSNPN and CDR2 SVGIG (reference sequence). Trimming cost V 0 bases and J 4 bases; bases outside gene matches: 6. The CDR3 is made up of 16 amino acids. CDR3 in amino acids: CAWSVSGQGGNQPQHF. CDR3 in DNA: TGTGCCTGGAGTGTTTCCGGACAGGGGGGGAATCAGCCCCAGCATTTT.

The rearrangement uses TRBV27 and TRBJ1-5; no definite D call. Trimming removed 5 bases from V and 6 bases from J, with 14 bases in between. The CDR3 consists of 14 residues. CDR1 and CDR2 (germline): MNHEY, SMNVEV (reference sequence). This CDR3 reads CASSPDHSGQPQHF. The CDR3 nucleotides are TGTGCCAGCAGTCCGGATCACAGTGGTCAGCCCCAGCATTTT.

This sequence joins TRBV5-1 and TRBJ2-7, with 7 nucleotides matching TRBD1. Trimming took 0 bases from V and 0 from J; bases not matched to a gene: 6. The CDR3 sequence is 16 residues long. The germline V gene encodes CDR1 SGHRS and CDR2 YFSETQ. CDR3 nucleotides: TGCGCCAGCAGCTTGGTAGGGACAGCGAGCTCCTACGAGCAGTACTTC. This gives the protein CASSLVGTASSYEQYF.

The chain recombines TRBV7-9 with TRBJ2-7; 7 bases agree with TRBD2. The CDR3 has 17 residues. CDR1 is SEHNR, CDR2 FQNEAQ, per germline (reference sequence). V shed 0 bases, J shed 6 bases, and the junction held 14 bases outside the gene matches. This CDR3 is CASSLAGAASGFFEQYF. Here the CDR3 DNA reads TGTGCCAGCAGCTTAGCAGGGGCGGCTAGCGGTTTCTTCGAGCAGTACTTC.

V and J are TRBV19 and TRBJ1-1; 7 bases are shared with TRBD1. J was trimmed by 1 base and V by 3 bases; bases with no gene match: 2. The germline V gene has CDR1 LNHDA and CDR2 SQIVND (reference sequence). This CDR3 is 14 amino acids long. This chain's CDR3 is CASSMRQGNTEAFF. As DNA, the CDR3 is TGTGCCAGTAGTATGAGACAGGGGAACACTGAAGCTTTCTTT.

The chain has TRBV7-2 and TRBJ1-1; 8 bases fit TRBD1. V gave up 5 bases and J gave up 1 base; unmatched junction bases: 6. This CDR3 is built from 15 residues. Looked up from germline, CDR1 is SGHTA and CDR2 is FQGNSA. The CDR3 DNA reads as TGTGCCAGCAGCCCGAGGACAGGGCGGAACACTGAAGCTTTCTTT. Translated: CASSPRTGRNTEAFF.

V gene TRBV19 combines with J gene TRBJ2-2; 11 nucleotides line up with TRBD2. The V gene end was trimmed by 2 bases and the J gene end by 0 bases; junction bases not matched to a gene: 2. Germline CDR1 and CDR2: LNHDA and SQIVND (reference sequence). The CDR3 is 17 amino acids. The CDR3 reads CASSILAGGTNTGELFF. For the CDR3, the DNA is TGTGCCAGTAGTATATTAGCGGGAGGGACGAACACCGGGGAGCTGTTTTTT.

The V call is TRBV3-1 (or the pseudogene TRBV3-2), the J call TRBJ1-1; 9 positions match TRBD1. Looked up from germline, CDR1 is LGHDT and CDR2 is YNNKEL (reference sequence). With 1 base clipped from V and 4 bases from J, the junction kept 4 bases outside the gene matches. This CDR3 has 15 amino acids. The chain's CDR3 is CASSQGDRETTEAFF. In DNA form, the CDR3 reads TGTGCCAGCAGCCAAGGGGACAGGGAAACCACTGAAGCTTTCTTT.

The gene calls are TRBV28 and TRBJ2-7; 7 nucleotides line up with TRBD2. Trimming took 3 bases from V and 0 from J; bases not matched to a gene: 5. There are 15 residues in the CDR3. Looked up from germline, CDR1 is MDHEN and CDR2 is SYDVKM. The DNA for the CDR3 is TGTGCCAGCAGTTTGTGGGGGGGAAGCTCCTACGAGCAGTACTTC. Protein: CASSLWGGSSYEQYF.

In DNA, the CDR3 is TGTGCCAGCAGCAGGACAGGACGATCCTCTGGAAACACCATATATTTT. It specifies CASSRTGRSSGNTIYF. This chain links TRBV6-2 or TRBV6-3 with TRBJ1-3; TRBD1 matches 7 bases. Germline V CDR1 and CDR2: MNHEY, SVGEGT. This CDR3 region has 16 residues. Germline trimming cut 6 bases from V and 0 bases from J; bases unmatched to any gene: 8.

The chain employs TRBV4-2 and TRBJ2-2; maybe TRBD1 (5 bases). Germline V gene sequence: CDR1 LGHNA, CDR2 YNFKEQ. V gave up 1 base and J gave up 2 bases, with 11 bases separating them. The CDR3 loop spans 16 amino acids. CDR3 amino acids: CASSQGPGRNTGELFF. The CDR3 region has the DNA TGTGCCAGCAGCCAAGGGCCAGGGCGAAACACCGGGGAGCTGTTTTTT.

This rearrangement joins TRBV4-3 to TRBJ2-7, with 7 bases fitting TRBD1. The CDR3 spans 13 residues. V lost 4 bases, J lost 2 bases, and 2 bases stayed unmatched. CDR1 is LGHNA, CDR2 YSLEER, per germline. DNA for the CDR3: TGCGCCAGCAGCCGGGGGACAGCCTACGAGCAGTACTTC. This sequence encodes CASSRGTAYEQYF.

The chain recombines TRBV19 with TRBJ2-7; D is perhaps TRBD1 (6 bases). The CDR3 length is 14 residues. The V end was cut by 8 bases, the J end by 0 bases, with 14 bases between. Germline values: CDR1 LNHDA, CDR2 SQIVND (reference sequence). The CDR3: CASPDRDNSYEQYF. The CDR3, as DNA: TGTGCCAGTCCTGACCGGGACAACTCCTACGAGCAGTACTTC.

CDR3 amino acids: CASSPISGEQAGYTF. Here the CDR3 DNA reads TGTGCCAGCAGCCCAATAAGCGGGGAACAGGCTGGCTACACCTTC. The V call is TRBV7-9, the J call TRBJ1-2, with a possible D match to TRBD1 (5 bases). The CDR3 loop spans 15 amino acids. Trimming left V 5 bases short and J 7 bases short, with 20 bases between. The germline CDR1 and CDR2 sequences are SEHNR and FQNEAQ (reference sequence).

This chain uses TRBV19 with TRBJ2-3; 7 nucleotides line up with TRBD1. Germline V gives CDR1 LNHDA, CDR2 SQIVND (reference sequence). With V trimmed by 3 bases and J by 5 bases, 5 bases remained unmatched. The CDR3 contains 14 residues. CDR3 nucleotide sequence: TGTGCCAGTAGTATGACAGGGACGGGAGATACGCAGTATTTT. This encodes CASSMTGTGDTQYF.

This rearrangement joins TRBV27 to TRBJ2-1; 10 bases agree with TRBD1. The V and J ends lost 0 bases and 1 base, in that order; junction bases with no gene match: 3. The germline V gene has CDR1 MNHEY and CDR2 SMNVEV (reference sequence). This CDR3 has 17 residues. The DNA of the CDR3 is TGTGCCAGCAGTTTATCGGGGGACAGGGGTTCCTACAATGAGCAGTTCTTC. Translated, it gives CASSLSGDRGSYNEQFF.

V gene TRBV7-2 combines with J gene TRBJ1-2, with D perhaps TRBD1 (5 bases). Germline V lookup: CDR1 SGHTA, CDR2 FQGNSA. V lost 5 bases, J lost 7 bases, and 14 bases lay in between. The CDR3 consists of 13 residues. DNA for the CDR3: TGTGCCAGCAGCCCCGGGGGGTCAGGTGGCTACACCTTC. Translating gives CASSPGGSGGYTF.

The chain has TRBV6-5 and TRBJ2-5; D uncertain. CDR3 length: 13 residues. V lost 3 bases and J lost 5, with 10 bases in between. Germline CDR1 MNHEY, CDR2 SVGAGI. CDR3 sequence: CASSYSLVETQYF. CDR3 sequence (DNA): TGTGCCAGCAGTTATTCTTTAGTCGAGACCCAGTACTTC.

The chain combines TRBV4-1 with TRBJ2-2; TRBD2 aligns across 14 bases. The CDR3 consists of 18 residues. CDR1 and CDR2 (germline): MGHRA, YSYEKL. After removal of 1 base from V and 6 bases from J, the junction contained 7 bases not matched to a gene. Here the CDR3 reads CASSQGGGLAGDAGELFF. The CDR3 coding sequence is TGCGCCAGCAGCCAAGGTGGGGGACTAGCGGGAGATGCCGGGGAGCTGTTTTTT.

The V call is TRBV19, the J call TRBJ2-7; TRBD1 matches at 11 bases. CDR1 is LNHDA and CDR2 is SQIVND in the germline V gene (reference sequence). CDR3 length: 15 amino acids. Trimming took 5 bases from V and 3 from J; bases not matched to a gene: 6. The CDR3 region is CASSVPGQGVYEQYF. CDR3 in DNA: TGTGCCAGTAGTGTTCCGGGACAGGGGGTCTACGAGCAGTACTTC. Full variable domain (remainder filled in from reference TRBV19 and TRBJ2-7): DGGITQSPKYLFRKEGQNVTLSCEQNLNHDAMYWYRQDPGQGLRLIYYSQIVNDFQKGDIAEGYSVSREKKESFPLTVTSAQKNPTAFYLCASSVPGQGVYEQYFGPGTRLTVT.

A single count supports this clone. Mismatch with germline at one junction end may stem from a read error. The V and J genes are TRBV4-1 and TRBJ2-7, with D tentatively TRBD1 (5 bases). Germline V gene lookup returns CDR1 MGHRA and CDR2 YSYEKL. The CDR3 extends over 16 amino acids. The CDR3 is CASSKEGDLTGYEQYF. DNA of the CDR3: TGCGCCAGCAGCAAAGAAGGGGATCTTACCGGCTACGAGCAGTACTTC.

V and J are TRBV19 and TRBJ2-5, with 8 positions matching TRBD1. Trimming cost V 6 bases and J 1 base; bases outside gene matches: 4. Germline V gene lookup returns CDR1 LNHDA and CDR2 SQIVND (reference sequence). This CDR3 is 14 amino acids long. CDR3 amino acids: CASSRGQGQETQYF. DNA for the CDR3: TGTGCCAGTAGCAGGGGGCAGGGCCAAGAGACCCAGTACTTC.

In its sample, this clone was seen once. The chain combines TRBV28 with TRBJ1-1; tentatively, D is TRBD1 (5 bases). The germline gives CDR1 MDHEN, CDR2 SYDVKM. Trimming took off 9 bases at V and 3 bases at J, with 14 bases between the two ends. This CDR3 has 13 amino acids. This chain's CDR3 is CASRGDLDTEAFF. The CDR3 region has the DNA TGTGCCAGTCGCGGGGACTTGGACACTGAAGCTTTCTTT.

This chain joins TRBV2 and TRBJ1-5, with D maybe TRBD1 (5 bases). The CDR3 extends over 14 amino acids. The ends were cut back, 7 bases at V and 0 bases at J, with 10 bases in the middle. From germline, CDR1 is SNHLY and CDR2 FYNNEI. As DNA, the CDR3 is TGTGCCAGCATGGGGGGGGGTAGCAATCAGCCCCAGCATTTT. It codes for CASMGGGSNQPQHF.

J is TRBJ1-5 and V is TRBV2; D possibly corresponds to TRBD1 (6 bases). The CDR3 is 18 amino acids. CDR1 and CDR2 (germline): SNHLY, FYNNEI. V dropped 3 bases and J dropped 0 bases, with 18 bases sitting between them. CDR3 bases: TGTGCCAGCAGTGAGTCACAGGGACGGGGCTATAGCAATCAGCCCCAGCATTTT. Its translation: CASSESQGRGYSNQPQHF.

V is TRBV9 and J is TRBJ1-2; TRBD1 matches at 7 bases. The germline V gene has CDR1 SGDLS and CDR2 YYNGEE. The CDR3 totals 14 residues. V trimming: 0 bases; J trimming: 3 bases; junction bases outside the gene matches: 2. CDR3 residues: CASSVETGYYGYTF. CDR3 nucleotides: TGTGCCAGCAGCGTAGAGACAGGGTACTATGGCTACACCTTC.